Below, 23 T cell receptor beta chains from the same sample are listed, as sequenced in a study of T cells of healthy individuals. TCRdb itself ran the 5' RACE reads through MiXCR, one entry per CDR3 protein. Of about 57,000 distinct CDR3 sequences detected, about 17% appear once; the ten largest clones hold around 4.7%. These receptors originate from a human donor in good health.

This clonotype has more than one count but fewer than ten. This chain links TRBV28 with TRBJ2-1, with TRBD2 identical over 7 bases. Germline CDR1 MDHEN, CDR2 SYDVKM. With 6 bases clipped from V and 1 base from J, the junction kept 9 bases outside the gene matches. CDR3 length equals 16 residues. CDR3 in amino acids: CASSQTSAGSYNEQFF. CDR3 bases: TGTGCCAGCAGCCAAACTAGCGCCGGGTCCTACAATGAGCAGTTCTTC.

The V and J genes are TRBV11-2 and TRBJ1-1; perhaps TRBD1 as D (5 bases). Germline V CDR1 and CDR2: SGHAT, FQNNGV. The CDR3 is 15 amino acids. The V gene lost 5 bases and the J gene lost 0 bases, with 13 bases spanning the gap. The CDR3 DNA sequence: TGTGCCAGCAGCCGGGGGGTATCCATGAACACTGAAGCTTTCTTT. It specifies CASSRGVSMNTEAFF.

This chain joins TRBV20-1 and TRBJ2-5; D not resolved. CDR3 length: 13 residues. V gave up 2 bases and J gave up 4 bases, with 11 bases separating them. The germline V gene encodes CDR1 DFQATT and CDR2 SNEGSKA (reference sequence). In DNA, the CDR3 is TGCAGTGCTAGAAAGGCTAGAGGAGAGACCCAGTACTTC. This sequence encodes CSARKARGETQYF.

This clonotype was counted a few times. The chain links TRBV18 to TRBJ2-1; D unresolved. V lost 3 bases and J lost 5, with 17 bases in between. The CDR3 has 16 amino acids. CDR1 and CDR2 (germline): KGHSH, LQKENI. DNA of the CDR3: TGTGCCAGCTCACCCCCGCCCCCCAGAAGGCACAATGAGCAGTTCTTC. Protein sequence: CASSPPPPRRHNEQFF. Filled out from reference TRBV18 and TRBJ2-1, the complete variable domain reads NAGVMQNPRHLVRRRGQEARLRCSPMKGHSHVYWYRQLPEEGLKFMVYLQKENIIDESGMPKERFSAEFPKEGPSILRIQQVVRGDSAAYFCASSPPPPRRHNEQFFGPGTRLTVL.

The J gene is TRBJ2-5, the V gene TRBV18; TRBD2 agrees at 9 bases. CDR1 is KGHSH and CDR2 is LQKENI in the germline V gene. This CDR3 is built from 15 residues. With V trimmed by 3 bases and J by 2 bases, 4 bases remained unmatched. The CDR3 region has the DNA TGTGCCAGCTCACCGGGACTAGCCGGACAAGAGACCCAGTACTTC. Its protein is CASSPGLAGQETQYF.

This clonotype has only a few counts. The chain uses TRBV7-9 and TRBJ2-7; D perhaps matches TRBD2 (6 bases). Trimming pared 2 bases from V and 2 bases from J, leaving 10 bases between. This CDR3 is built from 14 residues. Germline V gives CDR1 SEHNR, CDR2 FQNEAQ (reference sequence). CDR3 DNA sequence: TGTGCCAGCAGCTTAAAGGGCGGGGCCTACGAGCAGTACTTC. Protein sequence: CASSLKGGAYEQYF.

This clonotype appeared many times. The chain uses TRBV19 and TRBJ2-7; TRBD2 aligns across 7 bases. The CDR3 has 16 amino acids. Unmatched junction bases numbered 13, after V lost 5 bases and J lost 3 bases. The germline V gene encodes CDR1 LNHDA and CDR2 SQIVND (reference sequence). The CDR3: CASSHPGLGAGYEQYF. CDR3 sequence (DNA): TGTGCCAGTAGTCACCCTGGACTAGGAGCGGGCTACGAGCAGTACTTC.

This clonotype was detected a few times. The chain has TRBV20-1 and TRBJ2-5; D unresolved. The CDR3 is 14 residues long. The germline CDR1 and CDR2 sequences are DFQATT and SNEGSKA (reference sequence). With 6 bases removed from V and 2 bases from J, the gap between germline ends came to 16 bases. The CDR3 DNA follows: TGCAGTGCGCCGGCTAAAGCGTCTCAAGAGACCCAGTACTTC. Protein sequence: CSAPAKASQETQYF.

This clonotype has ten or more counts. The rearrangement uses TRBV6-5 and TRBJ2-1; TRBD1 matches 9 bases. The CDR3 extends over 17 amino acids. Germline V gene lookup returns CDR1 MNHEY and CDR2 SVGAGI. J gave up 2 bases and V 2 bases, and 7 bases lay outside the gene matches. The CDR3 region is CASSYTADRGTYNEQFF. The CDR3 DNA reads as TGTGCCAGCAGTTACACTGCGGACAGGGGCACCTACAATGAGCAGTTCTTC.

This clonotype came up many times. The V and J genes are TRBV3-1 and TRBJ2-7, with 7 bases matching TRBD2. Germline CDR1 is LGHDT and CDR2 is YNNKEL (reference sequence). The CDR3 covers 13 residues. The V and J ends lost 5 bases and 4 bases, in that order; junction bases with no gene match: 5. For the CDR3, the DNA is TGTGCCAGCAGCTCGATCGGGGGGTACGAGCAGTACTTC. It specifies CASSSIGGYEQYF.

This clonotype has just a few counts. The rearrangement joins TRBV7-3 to TRBJ2-5, with 11 nucleotides matching TRBD1. The CDR3 is 14 amino acids. The V and J ends lost 5 bases and 5 bases, in that order; junction bases with no gene match: 4. Germline V CDR1 and CDR2: SGHTA, FQGTGA. CDR3 sequence (DNA): TGTGCCAGCAGCCGGACAGGGGGCTTGGAGACCCAGTACTTC. It is translated as CASSRTGGLETQYF.

In this sample, this clonotype is medium-sized. The chain has TRBV7-9 and TRBJ2-2; D is undetermined. The CDR3 spans 14 residues. V lost 2 bases to trimming and J lost 5 bases, with 9 bases between them. Germline V CDR1 and CDR2: SEHNR, FQNEAQ (reference sequence). CDR3 residues: CASSLYVETGELFF. CDR3 nucleotides: TGTGCCAGCAGCTTATACGTAGAGACCGGGGAGCTGTTTTTT. Full variable domain (rest looked up from reference TRBV7-9 and TRBJ2-2): DTGVSQNPRHKITKRGQNVTFRCDPISEHNRLYWYRQTLGQGPEFLTYFQNEAQLEKSRLLSDRFSAERPKGSFSTLEIQRTEQGDSAMYLCASSLYVETGELFFGEGSRLTVL.

The chain combines TRBV20-1 with TRBJ2-5, with TRBD2 identical over 12 bases. Per germline, CDR1 DFQATT and CDR2 SNEGSKA (reference sequence). With V trimmed by 6 bases and J by 5 bases, 10 bases remained unmatched. This CDR3 contains 15 residues. The CDR3 region has the DNA TGCAGTGCCCGACTAGCGGGAGCTCGTGCGGAGACCCAGTACTTC. This gives the protein CSARLAGARAETQYF.

The rearrangement links TRBV5-1 to TRBJ2-7; D unresolved. The V end lost 2 bases, the J end lost 0 bases, and 12 bases lay between the germline ends. CDR1 is SGHRS and CDR2 is YFSETQ in the germline V gene. CDR3 length: 15 residues. DNA of the CDR3: TGCGCCAGCAGCTTAAGCACGGGCTTCTCCTACGAGCAGTACTTC. This encodes CASSLSTGFSYEQYF.

This clonotype was counted between two and nine times. The CDR3 protein is CASSLRGQLTGELFF. CDR3 nucleotide sequence: TGTGCCAGCAGCTTAAGGGGACAGTTAACCGGGGAGCTGTTTTTT. The rearrangement links TRBV7-9 to TRBJ2-2, with TRBD1 matching over 7 bases. The germline CDR1 and CDR2 sequences are SEHNR and FQNEAQ (reference sequence). The ends lost 2 bases at V and 5 bases at J; junction bases unmatched: 5. This CDR3 is 15 amino acids long.

The chain has TRBV9 and TRBJ2-4; D unclear. Looked up from germline, CDR1 is SGDLS and CDR2 is YYNGEE. The V gene lost 4 bases and the J gene lost 3 bases, with 17 bases spanning the gap. This CDR3 has 16 amino acids. The CDR3 reads CASSPHTDSYKNIQYF. For the CDR3, the DNA is TGTGCCAGCAGCCCCCACACCGACTCCTACAAAAACATTCAGTACTTC.

This clonotype occurred many times. The rearrangement links TRBV29-1 to TRBJ2-3; 9 positions match TRBD2. The V and J ends lost 1 base and 10 bases, in that order; junction bases with no gene match: 9. Per the germline V gene, CDR1 is SQVTM and CDR2 is ANQGSEA. The CDR3 has 14 residues. CDR3 protein: CSVEGFKRGAPQYF. The CDR3 coding sequence is TGCAGCGTTGAAGGGTTTAAGCGGGGGGCACCGCAGTATTTT.

This clonotype was counted many times. The CDR3 loop reads CASSQFPRGTSTDTQYF. In DNA, the CDR3 is TGTGCCAGCAGCCAGTTCCCGCGGGGAACTAGCACAGATACGCAGTATTTT. This sequence joins TRBV5-4 and TRBJ2-3, with a tentative D call TRBD2 (6 bases). Trimming left V 4 bases short and J 0 bases short, with 18 bases between. This CDR3 is 17 amino acids long. Germline V gives CDR1 SGHNT, CDR2 YYREEE (reference sequence).

The sample holds a few counts of this clonotype. This sequence joins TRBV7-9 and TRBJ2-3; D might be TRBD2 (5 bases). The CDR3 length is 14 residues. In germline, CDR1 is SEHNR, CDR2 FQNEAQ (reference sequence). V shed 5 bases and J shed 4 bases, with 13 bases lying between them. The CDR3 region has the DNA TGTGCCAGCAGCCCCGAGAGGGAGTCAGATACGCAGTATTTT. It translates to CASSPERESDTQYF.

This clonotype showed up just a few times. The rearrangement uses TRBV9 and TRBJ1-1; TRBD1 is a possible D gene (6 bases). Looked up from germline, CDR1 is SGDLS and CDR2 is YYNGEE. With 4 bases removed from V and 3 bases from J, the gap between germline ends came to 19 bases. The CDR3 loop spans 16 amino acids. Written as DNA, the CDR3 is TGTGCCAGCAGCCACGAGGGCAGGGGATGGGACACTGAAGCTTTCTTT. Amino acid sequence: CASSHEGRGWDTEAFF.

The chain employs TRBV9 and TRBJ1-5; D is unresolved. Trimming left V 3 bases short and J 7 bases short, with 17 bases between. In germline, CDR1 is SGDLS, CDR2 YYNGEE. This CDR3 has 15 residues. In DNA, the CDR3 is TGTGCCAGCAGCGAGGCGGACTATCCCACACAGCCCCAGCATTTT. Residues: CASSEADYPTQPQHF.

This rearrangement joins TRBV12-3 or TRBV12-4 to TRBJ2-5; D gene uncertain. This CDR3 contains 14 residues. V was cut by 1 base and J by 2 bases, with 8 bases left in between. For the CDR3, the DNA is TGTGCCAGCAGTTTAGGACAAATACAAGAGACCCAGTACTTC. This encodes CASSLGQIQETQYF.

This clonotype was recorded many times. The chain uses TRBV9 and TRBJ2-7; tentatively, D is TRBD2 (6 bases). CDR1 is SGDLS and CDR2 is YYNGEE in the germline V gene. The CDR3 runs 16 residues. V shed 1 base and J shed 0 bases, with 14 bases lying between them. CDR3 amino acids: CASSVSGGTDSYEQYF. The CDR3 DNA reads TGTGCCAGCAGCGTATCAGGCGGGACTGACTCCTACGAGCAGTACTTC. The variable domain in full, completed from reference TRBV9 and TRBJ2-7, reads DSGVTQTPKHLITATGQRVTLRCSPRSGDLSVYWYQQSLDQGLQFLIQYYNGEERAKGNILERFSAQQFPDLHSELNLSSLELGDSALYFCASSVSGGTDSYEQYFGPGTRLTVT.